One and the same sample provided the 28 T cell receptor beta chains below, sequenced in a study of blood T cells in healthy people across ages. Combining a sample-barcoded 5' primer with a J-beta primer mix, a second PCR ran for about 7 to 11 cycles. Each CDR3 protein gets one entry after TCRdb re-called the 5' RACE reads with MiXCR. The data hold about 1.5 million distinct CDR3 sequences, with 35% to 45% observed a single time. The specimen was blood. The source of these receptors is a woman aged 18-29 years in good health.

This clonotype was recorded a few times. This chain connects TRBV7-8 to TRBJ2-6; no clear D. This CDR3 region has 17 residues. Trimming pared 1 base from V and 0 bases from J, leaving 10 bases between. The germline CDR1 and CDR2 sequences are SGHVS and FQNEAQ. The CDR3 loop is CASSLDLIRSGANVLTF. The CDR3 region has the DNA TGTGCCAGCAGCTTAGACCTGATACGCTCTGGGGCCAACGTCCTGACTTTC.

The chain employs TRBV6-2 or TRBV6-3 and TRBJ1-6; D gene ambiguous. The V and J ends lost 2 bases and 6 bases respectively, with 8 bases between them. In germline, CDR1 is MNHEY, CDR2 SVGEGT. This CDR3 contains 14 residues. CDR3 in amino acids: CASSYVRFNSPLHF. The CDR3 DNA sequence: TGTGCCAGCAGTTACGTCCGATTTAATTCACCCCTCCACTTT.

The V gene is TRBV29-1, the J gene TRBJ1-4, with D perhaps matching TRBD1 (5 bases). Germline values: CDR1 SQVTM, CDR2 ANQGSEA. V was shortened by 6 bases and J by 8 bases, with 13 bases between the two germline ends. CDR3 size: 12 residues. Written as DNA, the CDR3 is TGCAGCGTGCTGGACTGGGACGAAAAACTGTTTTTT. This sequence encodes CSVLDWDEKLFF.

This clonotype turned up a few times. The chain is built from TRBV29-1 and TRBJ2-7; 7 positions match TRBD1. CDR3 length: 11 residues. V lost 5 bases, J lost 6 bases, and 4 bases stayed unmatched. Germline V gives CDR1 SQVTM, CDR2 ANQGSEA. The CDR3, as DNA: TGCAGCGTTACAGGGGTGGTCGAGCAGTACTTC. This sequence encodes CSVTGVVEQYF.

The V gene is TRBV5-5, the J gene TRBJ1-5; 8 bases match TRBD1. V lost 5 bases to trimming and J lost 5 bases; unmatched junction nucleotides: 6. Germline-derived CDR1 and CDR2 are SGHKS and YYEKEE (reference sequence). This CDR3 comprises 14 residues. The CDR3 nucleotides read TGTGCCAGCAGTTCGGGACAGGAATATCAGCCCCAGCATTTT. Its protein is CASSSGQEYQPQHF.

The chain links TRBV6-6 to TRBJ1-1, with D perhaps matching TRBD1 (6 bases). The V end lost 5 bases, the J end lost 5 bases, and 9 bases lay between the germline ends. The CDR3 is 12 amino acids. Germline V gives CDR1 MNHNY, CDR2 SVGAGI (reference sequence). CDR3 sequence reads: CASSTGWTEAFF. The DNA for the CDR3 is TGTGCCAGCAGTACAGGGTGGACTGAAGCTTTCTTT.

The CDR3 is CASSPPPRGRVSKNIQYF. In DNA, the CDR3 is TGTGCCAGCAGTCCGCCCCCCAGGGGCCGTGTATCCAAAAACATTCAGTACTTC. The chain recombines TRBV12-3 or TRBV12-4 with TRBJ2-4, with D maybe TRBD1 (6 bases). The CDR3 runs to 18 residues. With 5 bases removed from V and 2 bases from J, the gap between germline ends came to 22 bases.

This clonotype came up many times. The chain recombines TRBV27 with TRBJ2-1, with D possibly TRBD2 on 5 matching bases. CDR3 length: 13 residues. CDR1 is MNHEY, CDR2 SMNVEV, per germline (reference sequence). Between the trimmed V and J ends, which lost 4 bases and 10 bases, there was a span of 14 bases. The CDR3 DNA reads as TGTGCCAGCAGTTCCAGCGGAGGCGGGGAGCAGTTCTTC. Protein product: CASSSSGGGEQFF.

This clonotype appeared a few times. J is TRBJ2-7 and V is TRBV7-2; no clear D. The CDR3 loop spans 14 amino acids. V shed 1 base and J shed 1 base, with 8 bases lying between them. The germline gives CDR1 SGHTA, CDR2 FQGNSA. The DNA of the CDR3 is TGTGCCAGCAGCTTAGAGGTCTCTTCCTACGAGCAGTACTTC. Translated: CASSLEVSSYEQYF.

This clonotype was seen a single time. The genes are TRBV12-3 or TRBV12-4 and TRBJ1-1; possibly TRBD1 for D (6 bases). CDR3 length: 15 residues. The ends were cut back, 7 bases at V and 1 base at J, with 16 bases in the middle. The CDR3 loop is CASIRRGRGNTEAFF. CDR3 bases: TGTGCCAGCATCCGACGGGGGCGCGGGAACACTGAAGCTTTCTTT.

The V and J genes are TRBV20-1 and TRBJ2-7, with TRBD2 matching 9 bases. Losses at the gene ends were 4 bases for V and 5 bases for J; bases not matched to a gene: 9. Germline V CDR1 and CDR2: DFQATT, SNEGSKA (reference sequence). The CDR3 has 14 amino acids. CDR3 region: CSATRGGARNEQYF. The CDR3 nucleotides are TGCAGTGCTACTCGCGGGGGGGCCAGAAACGAGCAGTACTTC.

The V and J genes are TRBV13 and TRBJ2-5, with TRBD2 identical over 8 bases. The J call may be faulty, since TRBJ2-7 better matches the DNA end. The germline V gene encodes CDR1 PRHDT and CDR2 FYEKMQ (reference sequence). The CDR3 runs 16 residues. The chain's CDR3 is CASSPYPTSGLYEQYF. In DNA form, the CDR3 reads TGTGCCAGCAGCCCTTACCCTACTAGCGGACTATACGAGCAGTACTTC.

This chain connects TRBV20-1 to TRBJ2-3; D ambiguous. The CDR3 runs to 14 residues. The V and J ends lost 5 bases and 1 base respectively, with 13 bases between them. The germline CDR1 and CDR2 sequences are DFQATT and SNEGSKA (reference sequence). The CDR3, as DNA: TGCAGTGCTTCTCGTACTTCCGGCACAGATACGCAGTATTTT. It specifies CSASRTSGTDTQYF.

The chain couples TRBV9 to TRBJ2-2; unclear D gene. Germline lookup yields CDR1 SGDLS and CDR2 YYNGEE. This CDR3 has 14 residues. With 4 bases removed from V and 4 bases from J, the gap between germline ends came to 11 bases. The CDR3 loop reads CASSPITRTGELFF. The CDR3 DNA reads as TGTGCCAGCAGCCCCATTACCCGCACCGGGGAGCTGTTTTTT.

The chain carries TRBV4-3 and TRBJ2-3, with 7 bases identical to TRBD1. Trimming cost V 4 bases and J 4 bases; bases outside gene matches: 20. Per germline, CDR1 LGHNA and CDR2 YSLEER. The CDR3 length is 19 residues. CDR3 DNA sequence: TGCGCCAGCAGCCGACGGATTAAACAGGGGCGAGCGGTCGCAGATACGCAGTATTTT. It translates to CASSRRIKQGRAVADTQYF.

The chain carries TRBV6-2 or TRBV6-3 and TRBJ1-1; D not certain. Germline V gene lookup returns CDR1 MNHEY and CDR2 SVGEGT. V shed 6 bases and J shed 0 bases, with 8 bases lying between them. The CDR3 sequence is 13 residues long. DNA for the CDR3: TGTGCCAGCAGAATCGGCATGAACACTGAAGCTTTCTTT. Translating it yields CASRIGMNTEAFF.

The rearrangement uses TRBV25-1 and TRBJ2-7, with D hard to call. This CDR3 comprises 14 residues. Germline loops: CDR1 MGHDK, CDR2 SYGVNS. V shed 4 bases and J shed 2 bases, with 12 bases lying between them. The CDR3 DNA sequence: TGTGCCAGCAGTGTTCGAAACTACCCCTACGAGCAGTACTTC. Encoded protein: CASSVRNYPYEQYF.

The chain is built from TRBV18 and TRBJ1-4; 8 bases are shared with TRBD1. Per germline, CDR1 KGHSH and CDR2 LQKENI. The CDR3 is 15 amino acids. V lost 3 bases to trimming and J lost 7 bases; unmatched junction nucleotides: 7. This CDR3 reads CASSPEWTGSEKLFF. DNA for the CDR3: TGTGCCAGCTCACCTGAATGGACAGGGTCTGAAAAACTGTTTTTT. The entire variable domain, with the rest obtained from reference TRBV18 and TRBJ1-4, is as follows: NAGVMQNPRHLVRRRGQEARLRCSPMKGHSHVYWYRQLPEEGLKFMVYLQKENIIDESGMPKERFSAEFPKEGPSILRIQQVVRGDSAAYFCASSPEWTGSEKLFFGSGTQLSVL.

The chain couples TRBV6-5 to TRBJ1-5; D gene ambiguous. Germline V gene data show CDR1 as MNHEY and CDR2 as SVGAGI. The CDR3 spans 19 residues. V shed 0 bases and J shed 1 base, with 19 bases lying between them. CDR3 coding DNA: TGTGCCAGCAGTTACTCGAATAAGAGCCCTTTCGGGAGCAATCAGCCCCAGCATTTT. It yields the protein CASSYSNKSPFGSNQPQHF.

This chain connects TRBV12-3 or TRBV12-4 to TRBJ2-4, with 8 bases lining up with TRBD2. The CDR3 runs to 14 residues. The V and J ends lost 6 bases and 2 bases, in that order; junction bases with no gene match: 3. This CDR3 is CASRCGGTKNIQYF. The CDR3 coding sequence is TGTGCCAGCAGGTGCGGGGGGACCAAAAACATTCAGTACTTC.

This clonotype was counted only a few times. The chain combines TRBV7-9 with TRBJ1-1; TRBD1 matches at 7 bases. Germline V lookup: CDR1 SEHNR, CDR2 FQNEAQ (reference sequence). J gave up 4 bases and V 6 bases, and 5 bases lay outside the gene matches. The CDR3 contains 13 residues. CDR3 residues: CASSFTGATEAFF. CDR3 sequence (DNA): TGTGCCAGCAGTTTCACAGGGGCCACTGAAGCTTTCTTT.

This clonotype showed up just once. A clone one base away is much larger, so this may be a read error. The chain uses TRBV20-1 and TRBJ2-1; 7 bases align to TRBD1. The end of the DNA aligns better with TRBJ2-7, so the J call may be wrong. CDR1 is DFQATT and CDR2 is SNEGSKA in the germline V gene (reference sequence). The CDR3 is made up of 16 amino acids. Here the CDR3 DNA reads TGCAGTGCTAGATCTCAGACAGGGAGCTCCTACAATGAGCAGTACTTC. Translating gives CSARSQTGSSYNEQYF.

Here the CDR3 reads CSASRNSGNFPYNEQFF. CDR3 coding DNA: TGCAGTGCTAGTAGGAATAGCGGAAATTTCCCCTACAATGAGCAGTTCTTC. The chain employs TRBV20-1 and TRBJ2-1; possible D gene TRBD2, 6 bases. Germline lookup yields CDR1 DFQATT and CDR2 SNEGSKA (reference sequence). The CDR3 loop spans 17 amino acids. V lost 3 bases and J lost 2, with 20 bases in between.

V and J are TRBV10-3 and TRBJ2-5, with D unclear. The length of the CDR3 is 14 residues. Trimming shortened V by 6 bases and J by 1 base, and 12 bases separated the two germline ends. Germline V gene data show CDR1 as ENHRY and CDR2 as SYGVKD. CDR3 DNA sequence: TGTGCCATCAGCTCTGGTCAGACCCAAGAGACCCAGTACTTC. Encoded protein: CAISSGQTQETQYF.

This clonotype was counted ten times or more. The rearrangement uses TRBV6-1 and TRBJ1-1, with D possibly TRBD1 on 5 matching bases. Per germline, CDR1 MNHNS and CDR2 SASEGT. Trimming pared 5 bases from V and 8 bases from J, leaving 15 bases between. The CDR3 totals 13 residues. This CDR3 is CASSSGVKGEAFF. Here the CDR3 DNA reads TGTGCCAGCAGTTCGGGGGTTAAGGGAGAAGCTTTCTTT.

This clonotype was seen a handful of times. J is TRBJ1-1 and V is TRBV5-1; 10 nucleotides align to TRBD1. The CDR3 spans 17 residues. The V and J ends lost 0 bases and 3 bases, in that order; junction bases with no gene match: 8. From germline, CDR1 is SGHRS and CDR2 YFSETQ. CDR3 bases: TGCGCCAGCAGCTTGGGCCACCGGGACAGGGGTTACACTGAAGCTTTCTTT. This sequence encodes CASSLGHRDRGYTEAFF.

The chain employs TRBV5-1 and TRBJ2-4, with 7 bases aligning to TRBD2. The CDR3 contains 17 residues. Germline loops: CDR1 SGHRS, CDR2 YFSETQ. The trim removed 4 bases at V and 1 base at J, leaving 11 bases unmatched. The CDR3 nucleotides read TGCGCCAGCAGCCCCCCTTCTGCGGGGGAGGCCAAAAACATTCAGTACTTC. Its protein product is CASSPPSAGEAKNIQYF. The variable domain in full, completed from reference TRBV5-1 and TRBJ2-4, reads KAGVTQTPRYLIKTRGQQVTLSCSPISGHRSVSWYQQTPGQGLQFLFEYFSETQRNKGNFPGRFSGRQFSNSRSEMNVSTLELGDSALYLCASSPPSAGEAKNIQYFGAGTRLSVL.

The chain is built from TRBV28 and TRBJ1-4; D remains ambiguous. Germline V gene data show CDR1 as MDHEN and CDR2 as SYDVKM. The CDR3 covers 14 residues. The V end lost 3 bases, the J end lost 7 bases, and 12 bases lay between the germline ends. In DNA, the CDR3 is TGTGCCAGCAGTTTTGGGCTCGGAAGTGAAAAACTGTTTTTT. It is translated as CASSFGLGSEKLFF.